The 4 T cell receptor beta chains below all came from one sample that was sequenced in a study of CD8 T cells in Susac syndrome. Reverse transcription of about 0.45 to 1 ug RNA used random hexamers. TCRdb re-derived calls from the immunoSEQ multiplex PCR reads in MiXCR, one entry per CDR3 protein. This table holds about 430,000 distinct CDR3 sequences, approximately 85% found once. Sequencing was carried out using CD8+ T cells from PBMCs. These TCRs come from a human donor with multiple sclerosis.

The gene calls are TRBV18 and TRBJ1-5; 7 bases line up with TRBD1. V was pared by 6 bases and J by 5 bases, with 19 bases of the junction left unmatched. CDR3 length: 18 residues. Germline V gene sequence: CDR1 KGHSH, CDR2 LQKENI. The CDR3 nucleotides are TGTGCCAGCTCTCCAGAGACCTATGACAGGGATCCCTATCAGCCCCAGCATTTT. Protein: CASSPETYDRDPYQPQHF.

This clonotype has a single count. This rearrangement joins TRBV29-1 to TRBJ2-7; the match to TRBD2 covers 8 bases. The CDR3 is 14 amino acids. The germline CDR1 and CDR2 sequences are SQVTM and ANQGSEA. V lost 7 bases to trimming and J lost 7 bases; unmatched junction nucleotides: 15. The CDR3 sequence is CSAQKAGESAEQYF. Written as DNA, the CDR3 is TGCAGCGCCCAAAAAGCGGGAGAATCGGCAGAGCAGTACTTC.

The gene calls are TRBV3-1 and TRBJ2-1; D perhaps matches TRBD2 (5 bases). The germline CDR1 and CDR2 sequences are LGHDT and YNNKEL (reference sequence). This CDR3 has 15 amino acids. The V and J ends lost 2 bases and 7 bases respectively, with 15 bases between them. The chain's CDR3 is CASSQTLGSLNEQFF. CDR3 nucleotide sequence: TGTGCCAGCAGCCAAACACTAGGGAGTTTGAATGAGCAGTTCTTC.

This clonotype was seen just once. This chain links TRBV9 with TRBJ2-3; no definite D call. The germline gives CDR1 SGDLS, CDR2 YYNGEE. The germline V and J ends were trimmed by 1 base and 4 bases, with 16 bases remaining between them. This CDR3 comprises 16 residues. The CDR3 nucleotides read TGTGCCAGCAGCGTATTTGACAAGGCTGTTTCAGATACGCAGTATTTT. Translated: CASSVFDKAVSDTQYF.